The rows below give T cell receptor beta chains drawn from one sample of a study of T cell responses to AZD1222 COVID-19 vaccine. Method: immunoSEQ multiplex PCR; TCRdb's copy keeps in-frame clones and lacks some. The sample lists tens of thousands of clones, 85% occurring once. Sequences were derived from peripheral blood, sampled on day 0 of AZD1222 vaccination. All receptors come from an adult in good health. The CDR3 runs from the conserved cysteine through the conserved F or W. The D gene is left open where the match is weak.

CASSSPVLTSYEQYF | TRBV6-6 | .
CASTPVGGRSPLHF | TRBV6-5 | .
CASSDSRGSYQPQHF | TRBV6-1 | .
CASSITGLTDTQYF | TRBV7-3 | .
CASSVAGGPYNEQFF | TRBV6-1 | TRBD2
CASSPSKTGENTEAFF | TRBV28 | .
CASSWEGRNSPLHF | TRBV5-6 | .
CASSSMDSWETQYF | TRBV5-1 | .
CATSDPLGAAFF | TRBV24-1 | .
CASSLAYPRGPSRTIDYGYTF | TRBV7-8 | TRBD1
CASSPPGYEQYF | TRBV11-2 | .
CAWNHPGQGRDGYTF | TRBV30 | TRBD1
CASSFRGGDEKLFF | TRBV7-8 | .
CASRNDRGGNTEAFF | TRBV11-2 | TRBD1
CASSSDRGKNEKLFF | TRBV13 | TRBD1
CASSPPRAVVGIYEQYF | TRBV19 | .
CATRDRENGISNQPQHF | TRBV10-3 | TRBD1
CASSLDPGPYEQYF | TRBV5-1 | .
CASSPRGQGSHGYTF | TRBV11-2 | TRBD1
CAGGHGANVLTF | TRBV19 | .
CASVEGGRKTQYF | TRBV6-5 | .
CAITRDMGDTQYF | TRBV10-3 | .
CASSQLLGQGVTFSNQPQHF | TRBV4-1 | TRBD1
CASSNRGLQFF | TRBV6-4 | TRBD1
CASSEAGGGTEAFF | TRBV6-1 | .
CASSLGTEYEQYF | TRBV11-3 | .
CASRVEGRIEAFF | TRBV19 | .
CASSTQGLSGEKLFF | TRBV2 | TRBD1
CASSQGVQGYEQYF | TRBV6-5 | .
CASSLLDGYSPLHF | TRBV28 | .
CSVGRGTGIGEKLFF | TRBV29-1 | TRBD1
CASTPVARGVGDTQYF | TRBV19 | .
CASSQTTGGADNEQFF | TRBV3-1/TRBV3-2 | .
CASSPGGGGYTF | TRBV18 | .
CASSPGTGNYGYTF | TRBV9 | TRBD1
CASSSTQAGGPDEQFF | TRBV3-1/TRBV3-2 | TRBD2
CSVERAGGSYNEQFF | TRBV29-1 | TRBD2
CASRQTGGAAGANVLTF | TRBV27 | TRBD1
CASSFFGERDGNTIYF | TRBV5-1 | .
CASSMGQMNTEAFF | TRBV19 | .
CASRRAGGTGELFF | TRBV6-5 | .
CASSEKGTGAGANVLTF | TRBV6-1 | .
CASRGFSSSYNSPLHF | TRBV27 | .
CASSSSGAEQYF | TRBV6-5 | .
CASSLRTQSSYGYTF | TRBV7-8 | .
CAWSRMGNTEAFF | TRBV30 | .
CAISVGPGGQIGGYTF | TRBV10-3 | TRBD1
CAISGQHLGYNSPLHF | TRBV10-3 | .
CASSAVEPGYTF | TRBV7-6 | .